This T cell receptor (beta chain) was identified in a study of Ad26.COV2.S vaccination and SARS-CoV-2 variants. Study outcomes and limitations: Substantial breadth was reportedly displayed by spike-specific CD8+ and CD4+ T cell responses after vaccination. From the TCR breadth and depth analyses, total T cell responses may have been underestimated.

Sample treatment: 19 received Ad26.COV2.S at low or high dose, single or two shots; a few received placebo; per-sample allocation not given. The samples date from day 63 after the first vaccine or placebo injection. Aged 18-55 years, donor was enrolled in Boston in 2020. This vaccine is an Ad26 vector that expresses the Wuhan-strain SARS-CoV-2 spike. The germline V and J ends were trimmed by 10 bases and 0 bases, with 10 bases remaining between them. The CDR3 is 12 residues long. Generated by immunoSEQ multiplex PCR, the TCRdb table keeps only in-frame clones and is missing some. There are some 250,000 clones in the sample; approximately 88% occur only once, and over 8.5% lies in the top ten. Details on this clone: Its specificity is not known.

The chain couples TRBV12-3 or TRBV12-4 to TRBJ2-7; maybe TRBD2 (5 bases). Sequenced here: peripheral blood, sampled in a trial of Ad26.COV2.S vaccine versus placebo. The TCR comes from a person between 18 and 65 years old who received the Ad26.COV2.S COVID-19 vaccine or a placebo. CDR3 bases: TGTGCCACCCAAGGGAGCTCCTACGAGCAGTACTTC. Residues: CATQGSSYEQYF.